This TCR beta chain derives from a study of regulatory T cells. Sorting split CD4+ cells into CD25-high CD127-low Tregs and CD25-low CD127-high conventional T cells. Concerning this clone itself: What it binds is unknown.

Germline assignment: CDR1 MNHNS and CDR2 SASEGT. The V end was cut by 3 bases, the J end by 4 bases, with 16 bases between. The CDR3 is made up of 15 amino acids. The PCR used 52 TRBV and 13 TRBJ primers. Using immunoSEQ multiplex PCR, the repertoire was profiled, and TCRdb retains in-frame clones only, with some absent. The data contain 20,000 to 25,000 clones, 70% to 90% of them singletons. Study outcomes and limitations: In CD3G-deficient patients, conventional CD4+ T cells were enriched for hydrophobic CDR3 residues at positions 6 and 7.

This chain connects TRBV6-1 to TRBJ2-7; D may be TRBD1 (5 bases). The source is a child aged 5-17 years with CD3G deficiency. Sequencing input: conventional CD4+ T cells sorted from blood. CDR3 sequence: CASSEMVRAHYEQYF. CDR3 sequence (DNA): TGTGCCAGCAGTGAGATGGTCAGGGCCCATTACGAGCAGTACTTC.